The present entry profiles one T cell receptor beta chain with its context. The antigen remains undetermined. These data belong to a study of CD8 T cells in ankylosing spondylitis. Whole-study findings and limits: A TCR beta motif of eight or nine highly homologous variants seemed to mark ankylosing spondylitis blood. Clones tied to disease were said to be significantly enriched in matched ankylosing spondylitis synovial fluid. There were earlier reports of some motif variants in reactive arthritis synovial fluid and blood.

Libraries for TCR beta were made by quantitative 5'-RACE with molecular barcodes. Each CDR3 protein is one row after TCRdb ran MiXCR on the 5' RACE reads. The sample records hundreds of thousands of distinct CDR3 sequences, around 24% being singletons. The CDR3 is 14 residues long. The V and J ends lost 4 bases and 2 bases, in that order; junction bases with no gene match: 5. Germline values: CDR1 MNHEY, CDR2 SVGAGI. This clonotype originated in a male donor with ankylosing spondylitis or in good health (not recorded which). Sequenced: blood, either unsorted or a sorted T cell fraction (not recorded which). The chain couples TRBV6-5 to TRBJ2-7; 7 bases are a match to TRBD1. The CDR3 nucleotides are TGTGCCAGCAGTTCCTCCGGGACAGCCTACGAGCAGTACTTC. Encoded protein: CASSSSGTAYEQYF.